This TCR beta chain was identified during a study of blood T cells in healthy people across ages. This clonotype was counted between two and nine times. The antigen is unknown. V lost 2 bases and J 5 bases, leaving 7 bases between the germline ends. CDR3 length: 12 amino acids. From germline, CDR1 is SGDLS and CDR2 YYNGEE. Then a second PCR, running about 6 to 11 cycles, was carried out with a sample-barcoded 5' primer and a J-beta primer mix. TCRdb fed the 5' RACE reads into MiXCR, producing one record per CDR3 protein. Among more than 700,000 distinct CDR3 sequences listed, 50% to 65% were seen once. The study's findings and limits: Both higher diversity and more naive CD4+ cells marked long-lived donors when set against aged donors. In older individuals, TCR beta diversity per million T cells was lower, falling roughly linearly with age. TCR beta diversity tracked closely with naive T cell percentage. Diversity figures based on one million T cells were deemed too low.

This clonotype was sampled from a man at least 80 years old in good health. Input material: blood. The chain uses TRBV9 and TRBJ2-5; D not resolved. CDR3 amino acids: CASSVAGETQYF. CDR3 nucleotide sequence: TGTGCCAGCAGCGTTGCCGGGGAGACCCAGTACTTC.